These T cell receptor beta chains were read from a single sample in a study of cytomegalovirus exposure and HLA in healthy donors. The data were produced by immunoSEQ multiplex PCR, yet TCRdb's version contains in-frame clones alone and is incomplete. Among about 72,000 clones listed, 94% were seen once. Sequenced input: PBMCs. Receptors were obtained from a woman between 18 and 29 years old in good health and CMV-seropositive. The CDR3 runs from the conserved cysteine through the conserved F or W. D genes are given only for firm matches. Expanded clones get a size class; other rows say once, few or many, or leave the size out.

V	size	D	J	DNA	CDR3
TRBV15	-	-	TRBJ2-3	TGTGCCACCAGCAGAGAGGATCTAGCAGGCACAGATACGCAGTATTTT	CATSREDLAGTDTQYF
TRBV18	-	TRBD1	TRBJ2-5	TGTGCCAGCTCACCACAGGGGAACAGGGGTTTAGAGACCCAGTACTTC	CASSPQGNRGLETQYF
TRBV4-1	medium-sized	TRBD1	TRBJ2-7	TGCGCCAGCAGCCAAGAGAAAGGGACAGAAAACTACGAGCAGTACTTC	CASSQEKGTENYEQYF
TRBV27	-	-	TRBJ2-6	TGTGCCAGCAGTTTGACCGGGGTCGCCGGGGCCAACGTCCTGACTTTC	CASSLTGVAGANVLTF
TRBV18	-	TRBD2	TRBJ2-5	TGTGCCGCAAGCGGGGGGCGCAAAGAGACCCAGTACTTC	CAASGGRKETQYF
TRBV6-5	-	TRBD2	TRBJ2-1	TGTGCCAGCAGCCCGGGACTAGCGGGATATAATGAGCAGTTCTTC	CASSPGLAGYNEQFF
TRBV10-2	-	TRBD1	TRBJ1-2	TGCGCCAGCGGATATACCGGGACAGGGGGCGAAGGCTACACCTTC	CASGYTGTGGEGYTF
TRBV4-2	-	TRBD1	TRBJ1-3	TGTGCCAGCAGCCAAGATGGGACAGGGGGCCTTATCTCTGGAAACACCATATATTTT	CASSQDGTGGLISGNTIYF
TRBV21-1	-	-	TRBJ1-3	TGTGCCAGCAGCAAAGCCCGGACAGAAGGTTCCTCTGGAAACACCATATATTTT	CASSKARTEGSSGNTIYF
TRBV11-2	-	-	TRBJ1-2	TGTGCCAGCAGCTTGCCCAGAGGCTATGGCTACACCTTC	CASSLPRGYGYTF
TRBV4-1	-	TRBD1	TRBJ1-3	TGCGCCAGCAGCCCTCGGGACAGGGGAGAGGACACCATATATTTT	CASSPRDRGEDTIYF
TRBV28	-	TRBD2	TRBJ2-1	TGTGCCAGCAGTCTCATACGGGAGGGCGCTGACAATGAGCAGTTCTTC	CASSLIREGADNEQFF
TRBV5-6	-	TRBD1	TRBJ2-2	TGTGCCAGCAGCCCCCGGGACAGGGTCAACGGCGGGGAGCTGTTTTTT	CASSPRDRVNGGELFF
TRBV9	-	-	TRBJ2-1	TGTGCCAGCAATCGGGCGGGAAGGGATGAGCAGTTCTTC	CASNRAGRDEQFF
TRBV2	-	-	TRBJ2-7	TGTGCCAGCAGAATGGACAGCGGCTCCTACGAGCAGTACTTC	CASRMDSGSYEQYF
TRBV27	-	-	TRBJ2-7	TGTGCCAGCAGTTCTCTCTCATCAGCGGCGAGCTCCTACGAGCAGTACTTC	CASSSLSSAASSYEQYF
TRBV11-2	once	TRBD1	TRBJ1-3	TGTGCCAGCAGCTTAGAACGACAGGGCTCTGGAAACACCATATATTTT	CASSLERQGSGNTIYF
TRBV7-3	-	-	TRBJ2-3	TGTGCCAGCAGCCCAGGCCGGCCGAGCACAGATACGCAGTATTTT	CASSPGRPSTDTQYF
TRBV7-8	-	-	TRBJ1-1	TGTGCCAGCAGCTTAGGGGCGGGGGGAGCTTTCTTT	CASSLGAGGAFF
TRBV11-3	-	TRBD2	TRBJ2-1	TGTGCCAGCAGCCCGCAGGCGGGAGGCTCCTACAATGAGCAGTTCTTC	CASSPQAGGSYNEQFF
TRBV6-5	medium-sized	-	TRBJ1-1	TGTGCCAGCAGTTCAATCGGGGTTACTTTCTTT	CASSSIGVTFF
TRBV7-9	-	TRBD1	TRBJ2-2	TGTGCCAGCAGCCTTCAGGGGGCGAACACCGGGGAGCTGTTTTTT	CASSLQGANTGELFF
TRBV4-2	-	TRBD2	TRBJ2-3	TGTGCCAGCAGCCACGGACTAGCGGATGGAACTAGCACAGATACGCAGTATTTT	CASSHGLADGTSTDTQYF
TRBV7-9	-	-	TRBJ2-3	TGTGCCAGCAGCTTCGAGGGTCGGACAGATACGCAGTATTTT	CASSFEGRTDTQYF
TRBV5-1	-	-	TRBJ2-5	TGCGCCAGCAGCTTGGAGCCGGGAGCTGGGATGGAAGAGACCCAGTACTTC	CASSLEPGAGMEETQYF
TRBV7-8	-	TRBD2	TRBJ2-5	TGTGCCAGCAGCTTATCTCCTAGCGGGAGCCAAGAGACCCAGTACTTC	CASSLSPSGSQETQYF
TRBV2	-	TRBD1	TRBJ1-4	TGTGCCAGCATATGGACAGGGGAAAATGAAAAACTGTTTTTT	CASIWTGENEKLFF
TRBV4-1	-	TRBD1	TRBJ2-4	TGCGCCAGCAGCCGGATCGGGACAGCGAAAAACATTCAGTACTTC	CASSRIGTAKNIQYF
TRBV5-6	-	-	TRBJ2-3	TGTGCCAGCAGCTTAGGAGTAGTACCAGATACGCAGTATTTT	CASSLGVVPDTQYF
TRBV6-6	once	TRBD1	TRBJ1-4	TGTGCCAGCAGGACAGGGGGCTCTAATGAAAAACTGTTTTTT	CASRTGGSNEKLFF